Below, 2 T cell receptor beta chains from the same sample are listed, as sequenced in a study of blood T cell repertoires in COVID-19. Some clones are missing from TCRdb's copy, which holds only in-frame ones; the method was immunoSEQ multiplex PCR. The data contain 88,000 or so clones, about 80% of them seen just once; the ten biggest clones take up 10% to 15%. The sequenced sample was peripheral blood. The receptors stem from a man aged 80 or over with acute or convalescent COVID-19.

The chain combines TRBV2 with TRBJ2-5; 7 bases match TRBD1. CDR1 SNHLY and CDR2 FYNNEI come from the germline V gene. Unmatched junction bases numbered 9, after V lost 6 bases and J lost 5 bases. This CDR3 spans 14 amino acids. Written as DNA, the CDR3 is TGTGCCAGCAGGAGACAGGGAACGGGGGAGACCCAGTACTTC. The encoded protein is CASRRQGTGETQYF.

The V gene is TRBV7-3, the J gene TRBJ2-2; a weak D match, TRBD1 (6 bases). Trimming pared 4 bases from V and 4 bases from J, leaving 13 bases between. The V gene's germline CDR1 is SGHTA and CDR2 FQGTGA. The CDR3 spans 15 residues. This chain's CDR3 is CASSSRTASTGELFF. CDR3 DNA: TGTGCCAGCAGCTCAAGGACAGCCTCCACCGGGGAGCTGTTTTTT.